Listed below are T cell receptor beta chains from one sample, sequenced in a study of cytomegalovirus exposure and HLA in healthy donors. Here immunoSEQ multiplex PCR was the method, and the copy in TCRdb shows in-frame clones only, minus some. The profile covers tens of thousands of clones, with 94% appearing a single time and approximately 3.3% taken by the ten largest. Sample: PBMCs. The receptors shown here come from a woman aged 18 to 35 in good health and CMV-seropositive. The CDR3 runs from the conserved cysteine through the conserved F or W. A D gene is named only where the DNA matches it firmly. The listing skips clone size in some rows; elsewhere it reads once, few, many or a size class.

>TRBV5-1|NA|TRBJ2-7|NA
CASSLGRGSYEQYF
TGCGCCAGCAGCCTTGGACGGGGCTCCTACGAGCAGTACTTC
>TRBV27|NA|TRBJ1-1|NA
CASSFSGLLNTEAFF
TGTGCCAGCAGTTTCTCGGGACTGTTGAACACTGAAGCTTTCTTT
>TRBV5-4|NA|TRBJ2-3|NA
CASSPTMTDTQYF
TGTGCCAGCAGCCCAACTATGACAGATACGCAGTATTTT
>TRBV2|NA|TRBJ2-2|NA
CASTPDSILTGELFF
TGTGCCAGCACTCCAGACAGCATCCTCACCGGGGAGCTGTTTTTT
>TRBV28|TRBD1|TRBJ2-6|NA
CASTPSLGQLTSGANVLTF
TGTGCCAGCACACCCTCCCTGGGACAGCTTACCTCTGGGGCCAACGTCCTGACTTTC
>TRBV7-9|NA|TRBJ1-3|NA
CASSRGRGGRSGNTIYF
TGTGCCAGCAGCCGGGGAAGGGGGGGGCGCTCTGGAAACACCATATATTTT
>TRBV14|TRBD1|TRBJ2-1|NA
CASSQGQGSYNEQFF
TGTGCCAGCAGCCAAGGACAGGGTTCCTACAATGAGCAGTTCTTC
>TRBV5-6|NA|TRBJ1-5|NA
CASSLRRLGNQPQHF
TGTGCCAGCAGCTTGCGTAGACTCGGCAATCAGCCCCAGCATTTT
>TRBV7-2|TRBD2|TRBJ2-1|NA
CASSLEGTRTTEQFF
TGTGCCAGCAGCTTAGAAGGGACTAGAACCACTGAGCAGTTCTTC
>TRBV10-3|TRBD1|TRBJ1-4|NA
CAISESTGVEKLFF
TGTGCCATCAGTGAGTCCACAGGGGTTGAAAAACTGTTTTTT
>TRBV19|NA|TRBJ1-5|NA
CASSIGGGGNQPQHF
TGTGCCAGTAGTATTGGGGGAGGGGGCAATCAGCCCCAGCATTTT
>TRBV2|NA|TRBJ1-1|NA
CASSDPEIDTEAFF
TGTGCCAGCAGTGATCCTGAGATTGACACTGAAGCTTTCTTT
>TRBV28|NA|TRBJ2-5|NA
CASSFNPQETQYF
TGTGCCAGCAGTTTTAATCCCCAAGAGACCCAGTACTTC
>TRBV6-5|NA|TRBJ1-1|NA
CASSYGTQTEAFF
TGTGCCAGCAGTTACGGGACACAAACTGAAGCTTTCTTT
>TRBV11-1|NA|TRBJ2-6|NA
CASSFNPQFGSSGANVLTF
TGTGCCAGCAGCTTTAATCCACAATTCGGGAGCTCTGGGGCCAACGTCCTGACTTTC
>TRBV9|TRBD2|TRBJ2-1|NA
CASSAGTSVYNEQFF
TGTGCCAGCAGCGCTGGGACTAGCGTGTACAATGAGCAGTTCTTC
>TRBV10-3|TRBD2|TRBJ2-1|NA
CAIGTSVTKSSYNEQFF
TGTGCGATCGGGACTAGCGTGACAAAAAGCTCCTACAATGAGCAGTTCTTC
>TRBV19|TRBD2|TRBJ2-7|few
CATGEGSYEQYF
TGTGCCACGGGGGAGGGTTCCTACGAGCAGTACTTC
>TRBV4-3|NA|TRBJ2-7|NA
CASSQDRNLPYEQYF
TGCGCCAGCAGCCAAGACAGGAACCTACCCTACGAGCAGTACTTC
>TRBV5-1|NA|TRBJ2-5|NA
CASSLQQQETQYF
TGCGCCAGCAGCTTGCAACAGCAAGAGACCCAGTACTTC
>TRBV7-9|NA|TRBJ1-5|NA
CASSLATGSYQHF
TGTGCCAGCAGCTTAGCGACGGGGAGCTACCAGCATTTT
>TRBV7-2|NA|TRBJ1-1|NA
CASSLVEGLGGAEAFF
TGTGCCAGCAGCTTAGTGGAGGGGTTGGGGGGGGCTGAAGCTTTCTTT
>TRBV6-6|TRBD1|TRBJ2-5|NA
CASRGQTDRGEETQYF
TGTGCCAGCAGAGGGCAAACCGACAGGGGCGAAGAGACCCAGTACTTC
>TRBV5-1|TRBD2|TRBJ2-7|NA
CASSSLAGASYEQYF
TGCGCCAGCAGCTCCTTAGCGGGAGCTTCCTACGAGCAGTACTTC
>TRBV4-3|TRBD1|TRBJ1-3|NA
CASSQELGQGANTIYF
TGCGCCAGCAGCCAAGAGTTAGGACAGGGAGCAAACACCATATATTTT
>TRBV28|NA|TRBJ1-5|NA
CASSPGGVRQPQHF
TGTGCCAGCAGCCCGGGGGGGGTTAGACAGCCCCAGCATTTT
>TRBV4-3|TRBD2|TRBJ2-1|once
CASSQVAGGLTEAHNEQFF
TGCGCCAGCAGCCAAGTGGCGGGGGGCCTTACAGAAGCCCACAATGAGCAGTTCTTC
>TRBV5-4|NA|TRBJ2-1|once
CASSLVGDNEQFF
TGTGCCAGCAGCTTGGTCGGGGACAATGAGCAGTTCTTC
>TRBV5-1|NA|TRBJ2-5|NA
CASSLPRLRDKEETQYF
TGCGCCAGCAGCTTGCCCAGACTTAGGGACAAGGAAGAGACCCAGTACTTC
>TRBV28|NA|TRBJ1-2|NA
CASSPGTPYGYTF
TGTGCCAGCAGTCCCGGGACTCCCTATGGCTACACCTTC
>TRBV4-3|TRBD1|TRBJ1-2|NA
CASSPDRGDFGYTF
TGCGCCAGCAGCCCGGACAGGGGTGATTTTGGCTACACCTTC
>TRBV4-3|NA|TRBJ2-5|NA
CASSPRLADGQETQYF
TGCGCCAGCAGCCCCCGATTAGCGGATGGACAAGAGACCCAGTACTTC
>TRBV6-6|NA|TRBJ2-7|NA
CASSYSGGNYEQYF
TGTGCCAGCAGTTACTCAGGCGGCAACTACGAGCAGTACTTC
>TRBV5-1|NA|TRBJ1-1|NA
CASSLAEGSQNTEAFF
TGCGCCAGCAGCTTGGCCGAGGGCAGCCAGAACACTGAAGCTTTCTTT
>TRBV13|NA|TRBJ2-5|NA
CASSLGVGAVGQETQYF
TGTGCCAGCAGCTTAGGGGTAGGGGCGGTGGGCCAAGAGACCCAGTACTTC
>TRBV30|NA|TRBJ1-5|NA
CAWSQGNQPQHF
TGTGCCTGGAGTCAGGGTAATCAGCCCCAGCATTTT
>TRBV4-3|TRBD2|TRBJ2-3|NA
CASSPYPLAGGMDTQYF
TGCGCCAGCAGCCCCTACCCCTTAGCGGGGGGGATGGATACGCAGTATTTT